Sequencing of this T cell receptor beta chain was carried out in a study of T cells in Graves' hyperthyroidism and ophthalmopathy. TCR beta CDR3 region amplification was performed from RNA transcripts. The HTBI primer set was used in a first-round RT-PCR of the TCR CDR3. Via MiXCR, TCRdb re-called the multiplex PCR reads, giving one row per CDR3 protein. The sample yields around 700,000 distinct CDR3 sequences, roughly a sixth seen once. The study, taken as a whole, reports: Blood also contained most expanded thyroid clonotypes above 0.001.

Diagnoses rested on clinical symptoms, serum thyroxine and TRAb, thyroid ultrasound and orbital computed tomography. At least ten counts were recorded for this clonotype. The antigen is undetermined. The CDR3 totals 15 residues. Trimming removed 1 base from V and 4 bases from J, with 16 bases in between. Looked up from germline, CDR1 is GTSNPN and CDR2 is SVGIG (reference sequence). The chain employs TRBV30 and TRBJ2-5; D is possibly TRBD1 (5 bases). The clonotype was recovered from a woman in her 50s with Graves' hyperthyroidism that later progressed to Graves' ophthalmopathy. Sequencing was done on a sample of blood. CDR3 in amino acids: CAWSGRVQGPETQYF. Written as DNA, the CDR3 is TGTGCCTGGAGTGGACGAGTCCAGGGTCCAGAGACCCAGTACTTC. The variable domain in full, with the rest retrieved from reference TRBV30 and TRBJ2-5, is SQTIHQWPATLVQPVGSPLSLECTVEGTSNPNLYWYRQAAGRGLQLLFYSVGIGQISSEVPQNLSASRPQDRQFILSSKKLLLSDSGFYLCAWSGRVQGPETQYFGPGTRLLVL.